These 26 T cell receptor beta chains share one sample of origin, sequenced in a study of T-cell reconstitution after alpha-beta-depleted transplantation in children. Unique molecular identifiers were incorporated into the prepared TCRbeta library. TCRdb processed the PCR reads anew with MiXCR; each CDR3 protein has one entry. Of more than 550,000 distinct CDR3 sequences detected, over 9.5% appear once; the ten largest clones hold 4% to 5%. The sample here was PBMCs from the stem cell graft donor, taken from the stem cell graft. These receptors came from a human donor who donated a stem cell graft to a child with acute myeloid leukemia.

Notes on this clonotype: In this CDR3 the conserved last residue, phenylalanine or tryptophan, is missing, so a read error is likely. The rearrangement joins TRBV5-1 to TRBJ1-1; D gene uncertain. Trimming stripped 0 bases from V and 7 bases from J, with 7 bases between. This CDR3 is 12 amino acids long. Germline V gene lookup returns CDR1 SGHRS and CDR2 YFSETQ. The CDR3 loop reads CASSLVGGEAFC. The CDR3 DNA reads as TGCGCCAGCAGCTTGGTAGGAGGTGAAGCTTTCTGT.

The gene calls are TRBV5-1 and TRBJ2-3; D is possibly TRBD2 (6 bases). The length of the CDR3 is 15 residues. CDR1 and CDR2 (germline): SGHRS, YFSETQ. V was pared by 3 bases and J by 0 bases, with 11 bases between. CDR3 nucleotide sequence: TGCGCCAGCAGCTCTCCCGGGACTAGCACAGATACGCAGTATTTT. This sequence encodes CASSSPGTSTDTQYF.

This rearrangement joins TRBV6-2 or TRBV6-3 to TRBJ2-7; 8 nucleotides match TRBD2. Trimming took 5 bases from V and 6 from J; bases not matched to a gene: 9. Per germline, CDR1 MNHEY and CDR2 SVGEGT. The CDR3 has 14 residues. The CDR3 sequence: CASSHPGLVAEQYF. DNA for the CDR3: TGTGCCAGCAGTCACCCGGGACTAGTTGCCGAGCAGTACTTC.

The J gene is TRBJ1-5, the V gene TRBV19; 10 nucleotides match TRBD1. The germline gives CDR1 LNHDA, CDR2 SQIVND (reference sequence). The CDR3 consists of 13 residues. After removal of 9 bases from V and 5 bases from J, the junction contained 4 bases not matched to a gene. CDR3: CASRDRGDQPQHF. CDR3 nucleotides: TGTGCCAGCCGGGACAGGGGAGATCAGCCCCAGCATTTT.

The chain carries TRBV4-3 and TRBJ2-2; TRBD2 aligns across 13 bases. J gave up 8 bases and V 4 bases, and 4 bases lay outside the gene matches. Germline V gives CDR1 LGHNA, CDR2 YSLEER. The CDR3 loop spans 15 amino acids. The CDR3 loop reads CASSLGLAGEGELFF. DNA for the CDR3: TGCGCCAGCAGCCTCGGACTAGCGGGAGAGGGGGAGCTGTTTTTT.

This clonotype was recorded at least ten times. This chain joins TRBV11-2 and TRBJ2-2; TRBD2 matches at 12 bases. This CDR3 is built from 15 residues. Germline assignment: CDR1 SGHAT and CDR2 FQNNGV. The J segment lost 3 bases and the V segment lost 8 bases, leaving 4 bases of the junction unmatched. CDR3 DNA: TGTGCCAGCGCTCTAGCGGGAGGGTACACCGGGGAGCTGTTTTTT. Residues: CASALAGGYTGELFF.

This clonotype appeared many times. The rearrangement uses TRBV12-3 or TRBV12-4 and TRBJ2-1; D gene unclear. CDR3 length: 11 amino acids. V gave up 6 bases and J gave up 7 bases, with 7 bases separating them. The CDR3 loop reads CASSLGNEQFF. The CDR3 DNA follows: TGTGCCAGCAGCTTGGGGAATGAGCAGTTCTTC.

The chain recombines TRBV7-9 with TRBJ2-6; D might be TRBD2 (5 bases). Between the trimmed V and J ends, which lost 4 bases and 0 bases, there was a span of 10 bases. Germline V gene lookup returns CDR1 SEHNR and CDR2 FQNEAQ (reference sequence). This CDR3 has 16 amino acids. The chain's CDR3 is CASSSRAVSGANVLTF. CDR3 sequence (DNA): TGTGCCAGCAGCTCGCGGGCGGTCTCTGGGGCCAACGTCCTGACTTTC. The complete variable domain, with remaining parts taken from reference TRBV7-9 and TRBJ2-6, reads DTGVSQNPRHKITKRGQNVTFRCDPISEHNRLYWYRQTLGQGPEFLTYFQNEAQLEKSRLLSDRFSAERPKGSFSTLEIQRTEQGDSAMYLCASSSRAVSGANVLTFGAGSRLTVL.

This clonotype was seen only a few times. The chain carries TRBV6-1 and TRBJ2-3; D gene ambiguous. There are 16 residues in the CDR3. Germline V gene lookup returns CDR1 MNHNS and CDR2 SASEGT. The V gene lost 5 bases and the J gene lost 1 base, with 16 bases spanning the gap. The CDR3 here is CASSTYQRHGTDTQYF. DNA for the CDR3: TGTGCCAGCAGTACATACCAGCGCCATGGCACAGATACGCAGTATTTT.

This clonotype was recorded a few times. This sequence joins TRBV7-2 and TRBJ2-7; D gene uncertain. Germline assignment: CDR1 SGHTA and CDR2 FQGNSA. The CDR3 totals 16 residues. V dropped 1 base and J dropped 0 bases, with 13 bases sitting between them. CDR3 region: CASSLDPSRSSYEQYF. Here the CDR3 DNA reads TGTGCCAGCAGCTTAGACCCAAGCAGGAGCTCCTACGAGCAGTACTTC.

This clonotype was seen more than once but under ten times. The CDR3 does not close with the conserved phenylalanine or tryptophan, likely indicating a read error. Because the CDR3's place on the DNA is in doubt, the DNA is left out and the CDR3 is given as listed by TCRdb. The J gene is TRBJ2-3, the V gene TRBV7-3; TRBD1 reflects the table's D call only, with no check against the DNA. 9 amino acids form the CDR3, both terminal residues included. Germline CDR1 and CDR2: SGHTA and FQGTGA. The CDR3 region is CASSFRDNL.

This clonotype has at least ten counts. The chain employs TRBV5-5 and TRBJ1-1; 8 bases line up with TRBD1. Per germline, CDR1 SGHKS and CDR2 YYEKEE (reference sequence). The J segment lost 1 base and the V segment lost 0 bases, leaving 2 bases of the junction unmatched. This CDR3 is built from 15 residues. The CDR3 reads CASSLEGTGNTEAFF. The DNA of the CDR3 is TGTGCCAGCAGCTTGGAAGGGACAGGGAACACTGAAGCTTTCTTT.

V and J are TRBV20-1 and TRBJ2-3, with 13 bases that match TRBD2. Trimming removed 1 base from V and 3 bases from J; junction bases left unmatched: 13. This CDR3 is built from 19 residues. Germline assignment: CDR1 DFQATT and CDR2 SNEGSKA (reference sequence). CDR3 in amino acids: CSARVAAGLAGVGTDTQYF. CDR3 coding DNA: TGCAGTGCTAGAGTCGCAGCCGGACTAGCGGGAGTAGGTACAGATACGCAGTATTTT.

The chain combines TRBV7-2 with TRBJ2-2, with a tentative D call TRBD1 (6 bases). CDR1 is SGHTA and CDR2 is FQGNSA in the germline V gene. V was clipped by 2 bases and J by 7 bases, with 17 bases between them. The CDR3 extends over 16 amino acids. CDR3 sequence: CASSLSPAGVNGELFF. The CDR3 DNA sequence: TGTGCCAGCAGCTTATCCCCAGCAGGGGTCAACGGGGAGCTGTTTTTT.

V and J are TRBV28 and TRBJ2-3; D ambiguous. The germline V gene has CDR1 MDHEN and CDR2 SYDVKM. The V end was cut by 3 bases, the J end by 6 bases, with 13 bases between. This CDR3 has 14 residues. The DNA for the CDR3 is TGTGCCAGCAGTTTCCCCCCGAATGATGATACGCAGTATTTT. As protein: CASSFPPNDDTQYF. Full variable domain (outside the CDR3, taken from reference TRBV28 and TRBJ2-3): DVKVTQSSRYLVKRTGEKVFLECVQDMDHENMFWYRQDPGLGLRLIYFSYDVKMKEKGDIPEGYSVSREKKERFSLILESASTNQTSMYLCASSFPPNDDTQYFGPGTRLTVL.

This clonotype has a count of ten or more. The chain has TRBV18 and TRBJ2-2, with TRBD2 matching over 8 bases. This CDR3 comprises 18 residues. The V gene end was trimmed by 4 bases and the J gene end by 3 bases; junction bases not matched to a gene: 13. From germline, CDR1 is KGHSH and CDR2 LQKENI. The CDR3 sequence: CASSQLAATTGDTGELFF. The CDR3 DNA sequence: TGTGCCAGCTCACAACTAGCGGCCACCACCGGGGACACCGGGGAGCTGTTTTTT.

This clonotype was seen more than once but under ten times. V and J are TRBV6-6 and TRBJ2-1; D not resolved. Germline values: CDR1 MNHNY, CDR2 SVGAGI (reference sequence). V lost 7 bases and J 7 bases, leaving 14 bases between the germline ends. This CDR3 spans 13 amino acids. CDR3 in DNA: TGTGCCAGCAATGACCTACCCGTAAATGAGCAGTTCTTC. As protein: CASNDLPVNEQFF.

This clonotype was counted only a few times. The chain carries TRBV6-5 and TRBJ2-1; 11 bases align to TRBD2. This CDR3 is 18 amino acids long. CDR1 and CDR2 (germline): MNHEY, SVGAGI. V dropped 4 bases and J dropped 7; count of bases not matched to a gene: 15. CDR3 sequence (DNA): TGTGCCAGCAGTTCCCTAGGGAAGATAGCGGGAGGGCCGAATGAGCAGTTCTTC. Translated: CASSSLGKIAGGPNEQFF.

This clonotype was seen a few times. This chain uses TRBV13 with TRBJ2-3, with D possibly being TRBD1 (6 bases). V lost 4 bases to trimming and J lost 4 bases, with 12 bases between them. The germline CDR1 and CDR2 sequences are PRHDT and FYEKMQ (reference sequence). The CDR3 loop spans 14 amino acids. The chain's CDR3 is CASSSRGPPDTQYF. CDR3 DNA sequence: TGTGCCAGCAGCTCCAGGGGACCGCCAGATACGCAGTATTTT.

Points on this clonotype: A much larger clone sits a single nucleotide away, making a read error possible. V is TRBV29-1 and J is TRBJ1-2, with D unresolved. The ends were cut back, 7 bases at V and 3 bases at J, with 6 bases in the middle. CDR3 length equals 10 residues. From germline, CDR1 is SQVTM and CDR2 ANQGSEA. The CDR3 nucleotides are TGCAGCGGCGGGGACTATGGCTACACCTTC. This gives the protein CSGGDYGYTF.

The chain joins TRBV28 to TRBJ2-1; 7 bases are shared with TRBD2. Germline V gene lookup returns CDR1 MDHEN and CDR2 SYDVKM. CDR3 length equals 15 residues. The V segment lost 7 bases and the J segment 2 bases; nucleotides outside the gene matches: 8. CDR3 DNA sequence: TGTGCCAGCATCCCAGGGCTAGCGGCCTACAATGAGCAGTTCTTC. Its protein product is CASIPGLAAYNEQFF.

Ten or more counts support this clonotype. V and J are TRBV7-2 and TRBJ2-7, with D possibly TRBD2 on 5 matching bases. The germline V gene has CDR1 SGHTA and CDR2 FQGNSA. The CDR3 has 14 residues. V dropped 0 bases and J dropped 4 bases, with 10 bases sitting between them. CDR3 sequence (DNA): TGTGCCAGCAGCTTAGCGGGAGTGGTTTACGAGCAGTACTTC. Translating gives CASSLAGVVYEQYF. The whole variable domain, filled in from reference TRBV7-2 and TRBJ2-7, reads GAGVSQSPSNKVTEKGKDVELRCDPISGHTALYWYRQSLGQGLEFLIYFQGNSAPDKSGLPSDRFSAERTGGSVSTLTIQRTQQEDSAVYLCASSLAGVVYEQYFGPGTRLTVT.

This clonotype occurred many times. This chain links TRBV6-5 with TRBJ1-4; TRBD1 is a possible D gene (5 bases). The germline CDR1 and CDR2 sequences are MNHEY and SVGAGI. Trimming shortened V by 2 bases and J by 8 bases, and 15 bases separated the two germline ends. The CDR3 length is 15 residues. DNA of the CDR3: TGTGCCAGCAGTTACCGGGGCCCTGGGGAGGAAAAACTGTTTTTT. This translates into CASSYRGPGEEKLFF.

This clonotype was observed at least ten times. V gene TRBV28 combines with J gene TRBJ1-4, with D maybe TRBD1 (5 bases). The CDR3 extends over 12 amino acids. Germline V gene lookup returns CDR1 MDHEN and CDR2 SYDVKM. Here the CDR3 reads CAVEGPNEKLFF. The CDR3 nucleotides are TGTGCTGTCGAGGGGCCTAATGAAAAACTGTTTTTT.

In its sample, this clonotype was seen many times. V and J are TRBV7-2 and TRBJ1-1; D ambiguous. Germline-derived CDR1 and CDR2 are SGHTA and FQGNSA. V lost 4 bases to trimming and J lost 2 bases, with 8 bases between them. CDR3 size: 13 residues. In DNA form, the CDR3 reads TGTGCCAGCAGCTCGACACTTAACACTGAAGCTTTCTTT. It translates to CASSSTLNTEAFF.

This clonotype appeared a few times. This chain joins TRBV15 and TRBJ2-2; 9 positions match TRBD2. Germline trimming cut 3 bases from V and 6 bases from J; bases unmatched to any gene: 23. The CDR3 runs 21 residues. CDR1 LNHNV and CDR2 YYDKDF come from the germline V gene (reference sequence). CDR3 sequence (DNA): TGTGCCACCAGCAGTCCCTTCCATGCACCGATTAGCGGGAGTCAGGCCGGGGAGCTGTTTTTT. Encoded protein: CATSSPFHAPISGSQAGELFF.